This T cell receptor (beta chain) was profiled in a study of blood T cell repertoires in COVID-19 (dated by TCRdb to between 2020 and 2021). About the study as a whole: The collaborator samples originated in the United States, Italy and Spain and spanned the acute and convalescent phases of COVID-19. The material from the prospective study consisted of cDNA or gDNA derived from T cells, B-cell-depleted T cells, or PBMCs. Deeply sampled blood TCRbeta repertoires from subjects exposed to, actively infected with, or recovered from COVID-19 were included in the dataset. A freely available public database, intended as a resource for researchers studying the immune response to SARS-CoV-2, is where the repertoires were released. The samples were drawn from the first 160 participants of the ongoing ImmuneRACE study and from some 1,300 subjects provided by 6 global collaborators. Sample metadata almost always included a de-identified subject ID, COVID-19 status, age in years and sex. Where available, HLA class I and class II types were obtained from metadata supplied by the sample provider rather than from assay-based typing.

For CDR1 and CDR2, the germline V gene lists SGHTA and FQGTGA. The CDR3 contains 15 residues, cysteine and phenylalanine counted. CDR3 DNA is the only sequence kept; it has 45 bases, read in frame from the first base. Unmatched junction bases come to 5, with V trimmed by 3 bases and J by 2 bases. Participants in the prospective study were enrolled through a virtual design, were aged roughly 18 to 90 years, and lived in approximately 25 United States geographic areas. In the prospective study, cohorts were assigned on the basis of participant-reported clinical history obtained from a screening survey and a study questionnaire. A participant counted as exposed if, within 2 weeks of entering the study, that participant had been in contact with someone who had a PCR-confirmed or clinician-diagnosed COVID-19 case. In the prospective study, mobile phlebotomists collected whole blood, serum and a nasopharyngeal or oropharyngeal swab from each participant. Over a roughly two-month period, participants in the prospective study had the option of providing additional blood draws and questionnaires. Prospective study blood samples were shipped either frozen or at room temperature before DNA extraction.

In the case of this clone: The antigen it binds to is not known. No base qualities exist here, and no much larger clone lies one base off it.

The research as a whole found: The quantity of clinical and demographic metadata differed by source and by participant and was supplied without curation.

TCRbeta CDR3 regions were amplified from genomic DNA by means of the immunoSEQ Assay, a bias-controlled multiplex PCR. Concerning the study's data processing: The number of nucleated cells in each sample was estimated by amplification of reference gene primers within the assay. To quantify the absolute abundance of each unique TCRbeta CDR3 rearrangement, sequence reads were collapsed and filtered. For each sample, productive Simpson clonality was calculated as the square root of Simpson's diversity index over productive rearrangements. In TCRdb, the immuneACCESS table is reduced to in-frame sequences with V and J assigned. These tables do not hold every clone; where another copy was compared, an unresolved V gene accounts for under half, and the others remain unexplained. V and J calls and clone size are copied from that table; D and trimming were computed from the DNA. The sample contains about 240,000 clones, around 82% of them found a single time. The ten most abundant clones make up approximately 3.8% of the sample.

This receptor chain uses TRBV7-3 and TRBJ2-5, with 8 bases aligning to TRBD2. Specimen: PBMCs or T cells enriched from blood (not recorded which). The sequence derives from a woman in her thirties or forties who had been exposed to COVID-19. CDR3 loop: CASSLGGGPQETQYF. The nucleotide sequence is TGTGCCAGCAGCTTGGGCGGGGGGCCTCAAGAGACCCAGTACTTC.